This is a list of T cell receptor beta chains from one sample in a study of T-cell memory formation after mild COVID-19. TCRdb used MiXCR to reprocess the 5' RACE reads, holding one entry per CDR3 protein. The table shows fewer than 500,000 distinct CDR3 sequences, with 25% occurring only once. Sequenced sample: PBMCs or a T cell subset sorted from them (not recorded which). Receptor source: an adult woman who had mild COVID-19 (a few samples of this study predate the infection). Cell type and time point are not known. Each CDR3 is given with its conserved first and last residue. A D gene is named only where the DNA matches it firmly. Size is omitted from some rows. Given values are once, few, many or a class for expanded clones.

>TRBV5-1|-|TRBJ2-6|few
CASSLEPAGANVLTF
TGCGCCAGCAGCTTGGAACCCGCTGGGGCCAACGTCCTGACTTTC
>TRBV24-1|-|TRBJ2-5|-
CATSDLGTPLGETQYF
TGTGCCACCAGTGATCTTGGGACTCCCCTTGGAGAGACCCAGTACTTC
>TRBV30|TRBD2|TRBJ2-1|-
CAWGAGGVEQFF
TGTGCCTGGGGAGCGGGAGGGGTTGAGCAGTTCTTC
>TRBV18|TRBD1|TRBJ1-2|few
CASSPLRDRDYGYTF
TGTGCCAGCTCACCACTCCGGGACAGGGACTATGGCTACACCTTC
>TRBV19|-|TRBJ2-7|-
CASSTRFLPTYEQYF
TGTGCCAGTAGTACTAGATTCCTACCTACCTACGAGCAGTACTTC
>TRBV7-6|-|TRBJ2-3|many
CASSQTDTQYF
TGTGCCAGCAGCCAAACAGATACGCAGTATTTT
>TRBV18|-|TRBJ2-7|many
CASSLDRGPYEQYF
TGTGCCAGCAGCTTAGACCGGGGACCCTACGAGCAGTACTTC
>TRBV5-1|TRBD2|TRBJ2-7|-
CASSLGLAATYEQYF
TGCGCCAGCAGCCTGGGACTAGCGGCCACCTACGAGCAGTACTTC
>TRBV20-1|-|TRBJ2-3|few
CSARDPAVTDTQYF
TGCAGTGCTAGAGATCCCGCGGTAACAGATACGCAGTATTTT
>TRBV9|-|TRBJ1-1|-
CASSVVGEMNTEAFF
TGTGCCAGCAGCGTAGTGGGGGAAATGAACACTGAAGCTTTCTTT
>TRBV7-9|TRBD1|TRBJ2-5|-
CASSPDRGRGGTQYF
TGTGCCAGCAGCCCAGACAGGGGACGAGGTGGGACCCAGTACTTC
>TRBV4-1|-|TRBJ2-5|-
CASSLLLGSQETQYF
TGCGCCAGCAGCCTCCTCCTGGGGTCACAAGAGACCCAGTACTTC
>TRBV29-1|TRBD1|TRBJ2-5|-
CSVADRVQTQYF
TGCAGCGTTGCGGACAGGGTTCAGACCCAGTACTTC
>TRBV10-3|-|TRBJ2-7|-
CAITSGASSYEQYF
TGTGCCATCACGTCCGGAGCTTCCTCCTACGAGCAGTACTTC
>TRBV7-9|-|TRBJ1-1|-
CASSSGLGGGTEAFF
TGTGCCAGCAGCTCCGGACTCGGCGGGGGCACTGAAGCTTTCTTT
>TRBV5-1|TRBD1|TRBJ2-3|many
CASSFDRGADTQYF
TGCGCCAGCAGCTTCGACAGGGGCGCAGATACGCAGTATTTT
>TRBV5-1|TRBD1|TRBJ2-3|-
CATGTGGTDTQYF
TGCGCCACCGGGACAGGGGGCACAGATACGCAGTATTTT
>TRBV24-1|-|TRBJ2-5|-
CATSDSEGPWAETQYF
TGTGCCACCAGTGATTCGGAAGGCCCGTGGGCAGAGACCCAGTACTTC
>TRBV11-2|-|TRBJ1-1|once
CASSLSILGRAHTEAFF
TGTGCCAGCAGCTTATCAATCTTGGGCAGGGCGCACACTGAAGCTTTCTTT
>TRBV12-3/TRBV12-4|-|TRBJ2-2|-
CASSWASGNTGELFF
TGTGCCAGCAGTTGGGCGAGCGGAAACACCGGGGAGCTGTTTTTT
>TRBV7-2|-|TRBJ1-4|few
CASSLQGSKEKLFF
TGTGCCAGCAGCTTACAGGGGTCGAAGGAAAAACTGTTTTTT
>TRBV19|-|TRBJ2-3|-
CASSTTATDTQYF
TGTGCCAGTAGTACGACGGCTACCGATACGCAGTATTTT
>TRBV30|-|TRBJ1-5|few
CAWSISGSQPQHF
TGTGCCTGGAGTATTAGCGGGAGTCAGCCCCAGCATTTT
>TRBV5-4|-|TRBJ2-4|few
CASSLAGNIQYF
TGTGCCAGCAGCTTGGCAGGGAACATTCAGTACTTC
>TRBV12-3/TRBV12-4|-|TRBJ1-4|few
CASSEGGDGEKLFF
TGTGCCAGTTCCGAAGGAGGGGATGGCGAAAAACTGTTTTTT
>TRBV5-1|TRBD1|TRBJ2-5|-
CASSLSGTGYQETQYF
TGCGCCAGCAGCTTGTCTGGGACAGGGTACCAAGAGACCCAGTACTTC
>TRBV7-9|TRBD1|TRBJ1-3|once
CASSQTGFGSGNTIYF
TGTGCCAGCAGCCAGACAGGGTTCGGCTCTGGAAACACCATATATTTT
>TRBV20-1|TRBD1|TRBJ1-2|-
CSARDTTGDPYGYTF
TGCAGTGCTAGAGATACGACAGGGGATCCCTATGGCTACACCTTC
>TRBV18|TRBD1|TRBJ2-6|-
CASSPRDRGTGANVLTF
TGTGCCAGCTCACCTCGGGACAGGGGGACTGGGGCCAACGTCCTGACTTTC
>TRBV3-1|-|TRBJ1-1|-
CASSQDRVLPNTEAFF
TGTGCCAGCAGCCAAGATCGGGTACTACCCAACACTGAAGCTTTCTTT
>TRBV20-1|TRBD2|TRBJ2-7|-
CSASGTSGMAYEQYF
TGCAGTGCTAGCGGGACTAGCGGGATGGCCTACGAGCAGTACTTC
>TRBV12-3/TRBV12-4|-|TRBJ2-7|-
CASSFSSVYEQYF
TGTGCCAGCAGTTTCTCTAGCGTCTACGAGCAGTACTTC
>TRBV15|TRBD2|TRBJ2-1|-
CATSAGLAGVNEQFF
TGTGCCACCAGCGCGGGACTAGCGGGTGTGAATGAGCAGTTCTTC
>TRBV20-1|-|TRBJ2-3|few
CSARGQGIDTQYF
TGCAGTGCTAGAGGCCAGGGTATAGATACGCAGTATTTT
>TRBV3-1|TRBD1|TRBJ1-4|-
CASSQDGTATTNEKLFF
TGTGCCAGCAGCCAAGACGGGACAGCAACGACTAATGAAAAACTGTTTTTT